This T cell receptor beta chain was sequenced for a study of shared clonotypes between healthy human individuals. The protocol was immunoSEQ multiplex PCR, while the TCRdb copy is restricted to in-frame clones and leaves out a portion. The sample includes roughly 2.5 million clones, more than 80% of them seen just once. Per the germline V gene, CDR1 is SNHLY and CDR2 is FYNNEI. CDR3 length: 15 amino acids. V gave up 4 bases and J gave up 4 bases; unmatched junction bases: 6. The clonotype comes from a man aged 18 to 30 in good health. The sequencing input was naive CD4+ T cells sorted from blood. Subset of the sample: CD45RA+ positively selected. V and J are TRBV2 and TRBJ1-3, with 8 bases fitting TRBD1. The CDR3 here is CASSGQGARGNTIYF. DNA of the CDR3: TGTGCCAGCAGTGGTCAGGGGGCGAGGGGAAACACCATATATTTT.